Sequencing of this T cell receptor beta chain was carried out in a study of Graves' ophthalmopathy and Graves' hyperthyroidism (dated by TCRdb to 2016 to 2018). About the study as a whole: Peripheral blood was collected at initial diagnosis, prior to any treatment. TCR beta repertoire signatures were used to distinguish Graves' ophthalmopathy from Graves' hyperthyroidism and to predict progression to ophthalmopathy. In total, some 130 blood samples were TCR-sequenced: some 40 ophthalmopathy, some 75 hyperthyroidism and roughly 17 hyperthyroidism-to-ophthalmopathy patients. To explore V-J signatures that distinguish ophthalmopathy from hyperthyroidism, a discovery set of more than 90 patients was enrolled, made up of around 44 with ophthalmopathy and 55 to 65 with stable hyperthyroidism. The independent validation cohort included some 19 hyperthyroidism patients plus 17 patients who later progressed from hyperthyroidism to ophthalmopathy. In about six hyperthyroidism patients, the T-cell repertoires found in thyroid tissue were compared with those found in blood. After sampling, hyperthyroidism patients received methimazole starting at 30 mg daily, and ophthalmopathy patients received high-dose intravenous methylprednisolone.

General findings and caveats noted by the study authors: Among expanded thyroid clonotypes with frequency above 0.001, most also showed up in blood, which suggests that blood repertoires may reflect the thyroid immune response. Sample size was not statistically predetermined, and group allocation was not concealed from the investigators. Ophthalmopathy was separated from stable hyperthyroidism by the 13-signature model with roughly 87% sensitivity and about 81% specificity in cross-validation and with 80%/75% in the test set. In validation, the model predicted ophthalmopathy progression with about 70% sensitivity and about 77% specificity; 12 predicted patients were CT-confirmed with GO in a median of 6.5 months.

Patients with ophthalmopathy had moderately to severely active disease, with a Clinical Activity Score of 3 or more, a NOSPECS grade of 4 or more, and a disease duration of less than 3 months. Anyone with other autoimmune diseases, uncontrolled infections, pregnancy or lactation was excluded from the study. Diagnosis was based on clinical symptoms, serum thyroxine, TRAb, thyroid ultrasound and orbital computed tomography. Using Ficoll-Paque density gradient centrifugation, PBMCs were isolated from 8.5 to 10 ml of fresh peripheral blood. Total RNA was extracted with Trizol reagent and quality-checked on an Agilent 2100 Bioanalyzer. Via the germline V gene (reference sequence), CDR1 is LNHNV and CDR2 YYDKDF. Trimming removed 0 bases from V and 3 bases from J, leaving 9 bases between the germline ends. The CDR3 runs 15 amino acids, cysteine and phenylalanine included. Just CDR3 DNA is preserved here, 45 bases in frame from base 1.

For repertoire sequencing, the TCR beta CDR3 regions were amplified from RNA transcripts. A first-round RT-PCR used HTBI primers with the Qiagen OneStep RT-PCR kit, followed by a second-round multiplex PCR, size selection and purification. Sequencing of the libraries was carried out on an Illumina HiSeq2000 in paired-end mode with 100 bp reads. Per the original workflow: Reads were processed with SOAPnuke, discarding reads with adapters, uncalled bases, mean Phred below 15, or no exact constant-primer or identifier match. COPE v1.2.5 was used to merge the high-quality paired reads. Clonotypes were defined as unique nucleotide sequences and were aligned to IMGT TRB V, D and J references using MiTCR v1.1. The analysis was limited to V-J combinations with a frequency above 0.0001, which together covered 99% to 99.2% of repertoires. For each V-J combination, a TCR clonal expansion and chaos score was defined as F50 clonal expansion divided by the chaos observed in the TCRdist matrix. Welch's t-statistics and random forest were used to reduce the features to about a dozen V-J combinations, which were then used as input to a naive Bayes classifier. The similarity between thyroid and blood repertoires was quantified using the Morisita-Horn index. TCRdb reworked the public reads: Q25 trimming with fastp, MiXCR clone assembly, productive beta chains retained. All rows with the same CDR3 protein become a single entry with the most common DNA and genes. The V and J calls follow TCRdb's processing rather than the paper's. This sample gives 500,000 to 800,000 distinct CDR3 sequences in total; over 40% of them show up just once. Around 3.3% of the sample comes from the top ten.

This clonotype was counted at least ten times. Its recognized antigen is unknown. Base-call qualities are not available, and no considerably larger clone is one nucleotide away. Sequenced sample: peripheral blood. This receptor was taken from an adult man with Graves' ophthalmopathy. The receptor chain draws on TRBV15 and TRBJ2-1; 6 matching bases give a weak D call of TRBD2. The nucleotide sequence reads TGTGCCACCAGCAGAGATGTGGAGGGCTACAATGAGCAGTTCTTC. It translates to CATSRDVEGYNEQFF.